This T cell receptor (beta chain) emerged from a study of T cells in Graves' hyperthyroidism and ophthalmopathy (dated by TCRdb to 2018 to 2020). Study-wide context: Peripheral blood samples were taken at initial diagnosis, before any treatment was given. The paper reports TCR Vbeta CDR3 sequencing of approximately 130 peripheral blood samples: under 45 ophthalmopathy, roughly 80 hyperthyroidism and approximately 17 progressor patients. Following sampling, methimazole starting at 30 mg daily was given to hyperthyroidism patients, and high-dose intravenous methylprednisolone was given to ophthalmopathy patients. A discovery cohort of about 95 patients, about 40 with Graves' ophthalmopathy and 55 to 65 with stable Graves' hyperthyroidism, was used to find distinguishing TCR V-J signatures. An independent validation cohort of around 19 hyperthyroidism patients and 17 patients who later progressed to ophthalmopathy tested prospective prediction of ophthalmopathy. The roughly 91 discovery patients were randomly divided into training and test sets at a 7:3 ratio. In addition, the study compared T-cell repertoires in thyroid tissue and in blood from over 5 Graves' hyperthyroidism patients. Overall study outcomes, separate from this receptor: In validation, progression to ophthalmopathy was predicted by the model with nearly 71% sensitivity and 72% to 80% specificity, a median of roughly 6 months before onset. A model built on a 13 V-J signature distinguished ophthalmopathy from stable hyperthyroidism, reaching roughly 88% sensitivity and 81.08% specificity in cross-validation and 80%/75% in testing. Most expanded thyroid clonotypes (frequency above 0.001) were also found in blood, which suggests that blood repertoires may mirror thyroid immune responses. No statistical method was used to fix the sample size in advance, and group allocation was not hidden from the investigators.

For CDR1 and CDR2, the germline V gene (reference sequence) lists LNHDA and SQIVND. The CDR3 numbers 13 residues from cysteine through phenylalanine. The only DNA kept is the CDR3, 39 bases in frame from the first base. V is pared back by 7 bases and J by 7 bases, with 11 bases lying between the germline termini. This clonotype came up many times. The antigen it recognizes is unknown. Base qualities are not at hand, and no much larger clone is one base apart. The TCR beta CDR3 regions were amplified from the RNA transcripts. For the first round of RT-PCR on the TCR CDR3, the HTBI primer set was used together with the Qiagen OneStep RT-PCR kit. Libraries were constructed in a second round of multiplex PCR, after which size selection and purification were carried out. Libraries were sequenced paired-end with 100 bp reads on an Illumina HiSeq2000. The authors' pipeline ran thus. SOAPnuke was used to process the raw data, throwing out any read that contained adapters or uncalled bases, had a mean Phred below 15, or lacked an exact constant-primer or identifier match. High-quality paired reads were merged using COPE v1.2.5, and each unique nucleotide sequence was defined as a clonotype. MiTCR v1.1 was used to align the clonotypes against IMGT TRBV, TRBD and TRBJ reference segments. The analysis was restricted to V-J combinations with a frequency above 0.0001, which together covered just over 98% of the repertoires. A TCS score was defined as the ratio between F50 (clonal expansion) and ExV (chaos), using BLOSUM62-based TCRdist between CDR3 peptides within each V-J. Welch's t-statistics and random forest reduced 514 V-J features to under 15, which were used in a naive Bayes classifier (R e1071). TCRdb ran its own pipeline on the public reads, namely fastp trimming at Q25 and MiXCR clone calling, and kept in-frame beta chains. Here each entry gathers all rows of one CDR3 protein and keeps the most common genes and DNA. These V and J calls are TCRdb output, not the study's own analysis. In all, the sample holds around 190,000 distinct CDR3 sequences, and about a sixth of those were seen once. The ten largest clonotypes hold around 27% of the sample.

Graves' hyperthyroidism was defined as stable when no progression to ophthalmopathy occurred over 18 months of follow-up. Hyperthyroidism patients were aged 18 to 65 years and newly diagnosed, with disease duration of less than 2 months. The study excluded patients with uncontrolled infections, other autoimmune diseases, pregnancy or lactation. Diagnoses were established on the basis of clinical symptoms, serum thyroxine and TRAb, thyroid ultrasound, and orbital computed tomography. PBMCs were separated from under 11 ml of fresh peripheral blood using Ficoll-Paque density gradient centrifugation. Total RNA was extracted using Trizol reagent, and RNA quality was assessed on an Agilent 2100 Bioanalyzer.

The receptor was isolated from a woman in her 50s with Graves' hyperthyroidism. The sample comprised blood. The chain is assembled from TRBV19 and TRBJ1-6; 5 matching bases give a weak D call of TRBD1. Here is the DNA: TGTGCCAGTATGGGGACTGCAAATTCACCCCTCCACTTT. It is translated as CASMGTANSPLHF.